This T cell receptor beta chain was profiled in a study of monozygotic twins with inflammatory bowel disease. The UMIs carried a 6-nucleotide sample barcode, and they were added by template switching. TCRdb reprocessed the 5' RACE reads, keeping one entry per CDR3 protein, no DNA. The listing records approximately 390,000 distinct CDR3 sequences. The germline CDR1 and CDR2 sequences are SGHRS and YFSETQ. This CDR3 has 16 residues. This receptor was taken from a human donor with ulcerative colitis or Crohn's disease, or a healthy co-twin of an affected twin (not recorded which). Sequencing was carried out using blood. J is TRBJ2-3 and V is TRBV5-1; TCRdb designates TRBD1, a call that cannot be tested without DNA. CDR3 region: CASSLGNRGITDTQYF.